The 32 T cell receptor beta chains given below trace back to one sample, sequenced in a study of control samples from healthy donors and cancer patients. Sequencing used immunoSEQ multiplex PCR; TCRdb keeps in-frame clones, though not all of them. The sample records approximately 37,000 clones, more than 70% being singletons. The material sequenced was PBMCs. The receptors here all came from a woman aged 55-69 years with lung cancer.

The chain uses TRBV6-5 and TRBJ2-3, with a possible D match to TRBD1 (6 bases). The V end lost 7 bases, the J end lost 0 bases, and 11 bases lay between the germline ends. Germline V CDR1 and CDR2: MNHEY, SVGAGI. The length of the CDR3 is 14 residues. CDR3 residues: CASKVGQSTDTQYF. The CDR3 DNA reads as TGTGCCAGCAAAGTTGGACAGAGCACAGATACGCAGTATTTT.

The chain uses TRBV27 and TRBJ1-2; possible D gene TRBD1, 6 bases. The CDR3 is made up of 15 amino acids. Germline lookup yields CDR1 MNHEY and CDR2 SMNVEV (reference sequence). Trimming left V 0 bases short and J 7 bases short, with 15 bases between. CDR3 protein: CASSLSLRGAGGYTF. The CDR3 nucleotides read TGTGCCAGCAGTTTATCGTTGAGGGGGGCTGGTGGCTACACCTTC.

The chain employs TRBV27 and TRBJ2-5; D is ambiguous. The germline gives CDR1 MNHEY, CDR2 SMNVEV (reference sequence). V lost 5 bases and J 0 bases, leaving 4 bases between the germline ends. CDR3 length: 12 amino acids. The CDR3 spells CASSNDQETQYF. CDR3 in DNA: TGTGCCAGCAGTAACGACCAAGAGACCCAGTACTTC.

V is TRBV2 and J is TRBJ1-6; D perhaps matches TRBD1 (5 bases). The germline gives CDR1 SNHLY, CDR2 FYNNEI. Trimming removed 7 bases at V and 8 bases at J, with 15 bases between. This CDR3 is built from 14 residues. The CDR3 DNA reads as TGTGCCAGCACCTCGCGGACACCCGATTCACCCCTCCACTTT. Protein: CASTSRTPDSPLHF.

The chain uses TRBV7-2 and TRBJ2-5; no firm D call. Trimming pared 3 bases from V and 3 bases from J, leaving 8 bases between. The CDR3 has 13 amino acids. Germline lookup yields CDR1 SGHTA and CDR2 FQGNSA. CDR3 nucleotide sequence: TGTGCCAGCAGCTTCGGGCTCGAAGAGACCCAGTACTTC. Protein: CASSFGLEETQYF.

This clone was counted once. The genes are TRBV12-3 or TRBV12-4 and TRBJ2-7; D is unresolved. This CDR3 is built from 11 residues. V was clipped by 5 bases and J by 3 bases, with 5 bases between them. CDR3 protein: CASSRDYEQYF. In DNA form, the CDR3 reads TGTGCCAGCAGTCGAGACTACGAGCAGTACTTC.

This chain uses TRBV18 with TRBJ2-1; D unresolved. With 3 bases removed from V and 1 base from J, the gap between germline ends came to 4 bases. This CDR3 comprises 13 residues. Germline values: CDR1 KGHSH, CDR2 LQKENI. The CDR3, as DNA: TGTGCCAGCTCACCCCGTTCCTACAATGAGCAGTTCTTC. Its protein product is CASSPRSYNEQFF.

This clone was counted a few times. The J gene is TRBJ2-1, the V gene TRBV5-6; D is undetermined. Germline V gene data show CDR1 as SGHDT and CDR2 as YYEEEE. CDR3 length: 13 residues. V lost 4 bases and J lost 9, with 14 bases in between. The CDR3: CASSVARGAEQFF. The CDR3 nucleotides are TGTGCCAGCAGCGTCGCAAGAGGCGCTGAGCAGTTCTTC.

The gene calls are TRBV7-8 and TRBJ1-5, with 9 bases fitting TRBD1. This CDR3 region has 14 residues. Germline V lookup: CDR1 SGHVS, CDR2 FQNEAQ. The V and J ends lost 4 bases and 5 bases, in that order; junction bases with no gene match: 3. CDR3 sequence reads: CASSSDRGDQPQHF. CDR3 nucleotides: TGTGCCAGCAGCTCCGACAGGGGGGATCAGCCCCAGCATTTT.

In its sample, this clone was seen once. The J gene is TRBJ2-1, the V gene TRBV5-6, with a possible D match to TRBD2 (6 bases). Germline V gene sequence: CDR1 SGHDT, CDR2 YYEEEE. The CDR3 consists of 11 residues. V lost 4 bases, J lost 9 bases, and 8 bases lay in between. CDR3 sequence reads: CASSLEGEQFF. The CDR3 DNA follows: TGTGCCAGCAGCCTGGAGGGTGAGCAGTTCTTC.

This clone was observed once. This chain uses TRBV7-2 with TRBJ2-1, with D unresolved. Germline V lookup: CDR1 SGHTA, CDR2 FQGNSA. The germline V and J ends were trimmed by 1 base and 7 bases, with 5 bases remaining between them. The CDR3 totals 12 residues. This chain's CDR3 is CASSLDKNEQFF. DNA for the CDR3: TGTGCCAGCAGCTTAGACAAGAATGAGCAGTTCTTC.

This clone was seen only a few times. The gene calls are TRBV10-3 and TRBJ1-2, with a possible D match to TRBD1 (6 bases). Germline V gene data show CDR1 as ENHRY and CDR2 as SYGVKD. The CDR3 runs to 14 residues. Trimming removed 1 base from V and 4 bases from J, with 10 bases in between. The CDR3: CAISELGQIYGYTF. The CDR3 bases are TGTGCCATCAGTGAGTTAGGACAGATCTATGGCTACACCTTC.

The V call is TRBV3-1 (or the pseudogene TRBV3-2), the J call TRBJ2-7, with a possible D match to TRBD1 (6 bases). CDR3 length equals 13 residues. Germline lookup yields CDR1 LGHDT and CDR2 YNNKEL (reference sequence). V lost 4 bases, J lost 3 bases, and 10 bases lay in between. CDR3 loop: CASSLGQYYEQYF. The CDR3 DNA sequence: TGTGCCAGCAGCCTCGGACAGTACTACGAGCAGTACTTC.

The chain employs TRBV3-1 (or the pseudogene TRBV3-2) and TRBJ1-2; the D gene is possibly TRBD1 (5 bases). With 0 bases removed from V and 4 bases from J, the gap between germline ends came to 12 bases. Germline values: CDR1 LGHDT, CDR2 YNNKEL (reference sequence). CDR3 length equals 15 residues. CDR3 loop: CASSQDWQGVYGYTF. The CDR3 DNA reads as TGTGCCAGCAGCCAAGACTGGCAGGGAGTCTATGGCTACACCTTC.

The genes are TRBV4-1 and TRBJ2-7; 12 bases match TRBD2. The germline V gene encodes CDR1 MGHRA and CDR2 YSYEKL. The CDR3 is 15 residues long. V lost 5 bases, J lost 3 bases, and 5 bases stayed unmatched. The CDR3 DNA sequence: TGCGCCAGCAGCAAACTAGCGGGGGGAGACTACGAGCAGTACTTC. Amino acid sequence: CASSKLAGGDYEQYF.

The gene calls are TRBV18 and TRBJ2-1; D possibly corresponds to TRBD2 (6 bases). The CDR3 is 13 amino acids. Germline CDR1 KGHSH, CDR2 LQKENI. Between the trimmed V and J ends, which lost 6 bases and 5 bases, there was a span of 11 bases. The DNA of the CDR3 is TGTGCCAGCTCCCCGGGACTCGACAATGAGCAGTTCTTC. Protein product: CASSPGLDNEQFF. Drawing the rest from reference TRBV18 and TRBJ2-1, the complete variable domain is NAGVMQNPRHLVRRRGQEARLRCSPMKGHSHVYWYRQLPEEGLKFMVYLQKENIIDESGMPKERFSAEFPKEGPSILRIQQVVRGDSAAYFCASSPGLDNEQFFGPGTRLTVL.

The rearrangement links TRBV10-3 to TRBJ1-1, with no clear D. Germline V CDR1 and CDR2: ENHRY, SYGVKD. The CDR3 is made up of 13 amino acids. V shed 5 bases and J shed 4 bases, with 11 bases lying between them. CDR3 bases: TGTGCCATCAGTTCAAGCGGCATCACTGAAGCTTTCTTT. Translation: CAISSSGITEAFF.

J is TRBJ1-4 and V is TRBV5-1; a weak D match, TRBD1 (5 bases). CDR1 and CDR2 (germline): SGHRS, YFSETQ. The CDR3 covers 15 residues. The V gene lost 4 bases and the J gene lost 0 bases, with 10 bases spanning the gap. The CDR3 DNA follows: TGCGCCAGCAGCCCGGGACCTTCAACTAATGAAAAACTGTTTTTT. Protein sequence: CASSPGPSTNEKLFF.

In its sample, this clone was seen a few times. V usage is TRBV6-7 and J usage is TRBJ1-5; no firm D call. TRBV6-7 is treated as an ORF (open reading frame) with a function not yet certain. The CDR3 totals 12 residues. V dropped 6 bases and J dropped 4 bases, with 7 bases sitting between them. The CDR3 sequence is CASSPLNQPQHF. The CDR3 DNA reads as TGTGCCAGCAGCCCCCTTAATCAGCCCCAGCATTTT.

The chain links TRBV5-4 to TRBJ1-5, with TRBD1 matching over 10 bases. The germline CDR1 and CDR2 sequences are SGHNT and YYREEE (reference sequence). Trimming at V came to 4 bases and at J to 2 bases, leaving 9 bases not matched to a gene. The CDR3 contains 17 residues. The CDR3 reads CASSRGTGDRGNQPQHF. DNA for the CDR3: TGTGCCAGCAGCCGCGGGACAGGGGACAGGGGCAATCAGCCCCAGCATTTT.

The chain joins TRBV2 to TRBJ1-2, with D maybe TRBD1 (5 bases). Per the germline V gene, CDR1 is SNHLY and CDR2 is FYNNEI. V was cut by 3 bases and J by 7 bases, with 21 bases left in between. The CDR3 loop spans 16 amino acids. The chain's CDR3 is CASSEFRVGISSGYTF. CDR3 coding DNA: TGTGCCAGCAGTGAGTTCAGGGTGGGAATCTCGAGTGGCTACACCTTC.

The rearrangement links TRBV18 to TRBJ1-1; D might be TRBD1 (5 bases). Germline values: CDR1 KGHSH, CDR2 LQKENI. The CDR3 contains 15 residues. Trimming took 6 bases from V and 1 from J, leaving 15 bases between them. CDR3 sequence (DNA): TGTGCCAGCTCTCTTTTTAATGGACAGAACACTGAAGCTTTCTTT. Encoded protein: CASSLFNGQNTEAFF.

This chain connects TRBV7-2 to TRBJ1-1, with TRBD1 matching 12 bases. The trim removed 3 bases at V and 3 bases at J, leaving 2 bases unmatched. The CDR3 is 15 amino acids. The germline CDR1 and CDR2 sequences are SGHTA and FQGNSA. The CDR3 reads CASSLGQGAYTEAFF. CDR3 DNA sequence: TGTGCCAGCAGCTTGGGACAGGGGGCATACACTGAAGCTTTCTTT.

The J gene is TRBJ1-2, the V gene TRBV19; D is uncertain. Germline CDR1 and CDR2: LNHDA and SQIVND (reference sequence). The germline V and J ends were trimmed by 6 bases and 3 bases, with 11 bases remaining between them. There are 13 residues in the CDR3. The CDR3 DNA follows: TGTGCCAGTAGATCGTCAAGGGACTATGGCTACACCTTC. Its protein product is CASRSSRDYGYTF.

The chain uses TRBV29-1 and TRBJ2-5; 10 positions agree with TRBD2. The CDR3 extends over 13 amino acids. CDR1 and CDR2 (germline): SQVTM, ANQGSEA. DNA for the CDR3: TGCAGTCTAGAGCGGGGGGGACAAGAGACCCAGTACTTC. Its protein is CSLERGGQETQYF.

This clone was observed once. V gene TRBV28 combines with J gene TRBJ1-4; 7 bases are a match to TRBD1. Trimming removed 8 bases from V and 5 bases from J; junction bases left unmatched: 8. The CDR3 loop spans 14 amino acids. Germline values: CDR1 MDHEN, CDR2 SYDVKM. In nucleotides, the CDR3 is TGTGCCAGCCGCCAGGGGGGGACAAATGAAAAACTGTTTTTT. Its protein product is CASRQGGTNEKLFF.

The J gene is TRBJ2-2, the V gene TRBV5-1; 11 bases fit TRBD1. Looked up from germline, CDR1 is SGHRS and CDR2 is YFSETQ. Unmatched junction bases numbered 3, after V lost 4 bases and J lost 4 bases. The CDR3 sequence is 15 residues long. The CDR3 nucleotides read TGCGCCAGCAGCCCTGGACAGGGGGCCACCGGGGAGCTGTTTTTT. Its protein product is CASSPGQGATGELFF.

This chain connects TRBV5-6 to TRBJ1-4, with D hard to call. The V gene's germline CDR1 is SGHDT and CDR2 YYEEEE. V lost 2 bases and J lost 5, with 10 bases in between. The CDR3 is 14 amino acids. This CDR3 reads CASSFRNNNEKLFF. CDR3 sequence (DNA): TGTGCCAGCAGCTTTAGGAACAACAATGAAAAACTGTTTTTT.

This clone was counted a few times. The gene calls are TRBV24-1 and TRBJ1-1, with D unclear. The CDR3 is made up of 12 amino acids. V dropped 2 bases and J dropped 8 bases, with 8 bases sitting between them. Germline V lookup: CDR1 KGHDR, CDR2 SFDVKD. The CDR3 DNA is TGTGCCACCAGTGATTCCCGGTCGGAAGCTTTCTTT. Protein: CATSDSRSEAFF.

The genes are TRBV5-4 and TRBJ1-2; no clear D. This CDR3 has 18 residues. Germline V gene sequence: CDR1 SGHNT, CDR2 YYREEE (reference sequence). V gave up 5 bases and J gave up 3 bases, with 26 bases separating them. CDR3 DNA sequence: TGTGCCAGCAGGTCGGTCGGGCTAAAGGCCTCCGCAGACTATGGCTACACCTTC. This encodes CASRSVGLKASADYGYTF.

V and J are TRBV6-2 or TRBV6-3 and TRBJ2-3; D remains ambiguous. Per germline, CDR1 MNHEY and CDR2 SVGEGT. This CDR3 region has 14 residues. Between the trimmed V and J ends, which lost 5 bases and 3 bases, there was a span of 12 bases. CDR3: CASSRAGPTDTQYF. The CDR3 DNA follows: TGTGCCAGCAGTAGGGCAGGCCCTACAGATACGCAGTATTTT.

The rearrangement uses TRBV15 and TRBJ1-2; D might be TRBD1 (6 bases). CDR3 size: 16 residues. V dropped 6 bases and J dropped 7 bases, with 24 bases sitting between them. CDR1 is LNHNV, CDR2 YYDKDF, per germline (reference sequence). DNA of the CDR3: TGTGCCACCAGGGTTCCAGGGGACGCTGGCATCGGTGGCTACACCTTC. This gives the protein CATRVPGDAGIGGYTF.